Described below is a single TCR beta chain sequence and its context. The entry originates in a study of T cell responses to AZD1222 COVID-19 vaccine. The CDR3 sequence is 13 residues long. The germline V gene encodes CDR1 SQVTM and CDR2 ANQGSEA. The V end was cut by 2 bases, the J end by 4 bases, with 12 bases between. Produced via immunoSEQ multiplex PCR; TCRdb's table is partial and in-frame only. This repertoire includes over 140,000 clones. The sequenced sample consisted of peripheral blood. The genes are TRBV29-1 and TRBJ2-7; D unresolved. This receptor was identified in an adult in good health. The CDR3, as DNA: TGCAGCGTTGAAATAGGCTATCAGTACGAGCAGTACTTC. Translation gives CSVEIGYQYEQYF.